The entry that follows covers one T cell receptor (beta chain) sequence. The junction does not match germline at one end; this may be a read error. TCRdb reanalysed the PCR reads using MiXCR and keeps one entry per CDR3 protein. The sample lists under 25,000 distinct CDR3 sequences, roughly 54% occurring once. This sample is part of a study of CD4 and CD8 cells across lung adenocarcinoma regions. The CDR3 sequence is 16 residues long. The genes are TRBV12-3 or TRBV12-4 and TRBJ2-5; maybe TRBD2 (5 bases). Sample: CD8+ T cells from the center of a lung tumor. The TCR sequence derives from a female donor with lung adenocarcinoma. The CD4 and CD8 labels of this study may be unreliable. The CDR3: CASSPRSGCGQDTQYF. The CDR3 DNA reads TGTGCCAGCAGTCCCCGCAGCGGATGTGGCCAAGATACCCAGTACTTC.